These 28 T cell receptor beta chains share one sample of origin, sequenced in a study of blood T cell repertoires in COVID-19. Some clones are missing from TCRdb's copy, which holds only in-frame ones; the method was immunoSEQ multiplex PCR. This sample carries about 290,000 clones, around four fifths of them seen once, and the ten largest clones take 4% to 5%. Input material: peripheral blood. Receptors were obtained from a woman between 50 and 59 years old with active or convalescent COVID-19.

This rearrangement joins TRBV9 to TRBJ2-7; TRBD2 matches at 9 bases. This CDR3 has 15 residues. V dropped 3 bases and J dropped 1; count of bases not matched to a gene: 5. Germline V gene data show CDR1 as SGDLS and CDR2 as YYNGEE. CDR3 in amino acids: CASSESSGTSYEQYF. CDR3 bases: TGTGCCAGCAGCGAATCTAGCGGGACGTCCTACGAGCAGTACTTC.

CDR3 nucleotide sequence: TGCAGCGTTGAAGGAGACAGGTTCCCATACGAGCAGTACTTC. This gives the protein CSVEGDRFPYEQYF. This chain joins TRBV29-1 and TRBJ2-7, with D possibly being TRBD1 (6 bases). Germline CDR1 is SQVTM and CDR2 is ANQGSEA. Trimming left V 1 base short and J 4 bases short, with 14 bases between. This CDR3 contains 14 residues.

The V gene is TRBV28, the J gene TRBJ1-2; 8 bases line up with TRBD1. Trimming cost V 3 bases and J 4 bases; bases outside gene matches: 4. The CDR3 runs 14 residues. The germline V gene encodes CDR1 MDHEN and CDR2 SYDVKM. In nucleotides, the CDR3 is TGTGCCAGCAGTTTGCGGACAGGGTCCTATGGCTACACCTTC. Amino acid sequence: CASSLRTGSYGYTF.

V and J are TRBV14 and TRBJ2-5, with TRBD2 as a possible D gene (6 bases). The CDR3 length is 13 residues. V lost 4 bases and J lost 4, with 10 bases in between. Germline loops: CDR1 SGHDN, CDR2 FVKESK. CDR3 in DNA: TGTGCCAGCAGCCGAAGCGGGCGAGAGACCCAGTACTTC. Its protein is CASSRSGRETQYF.

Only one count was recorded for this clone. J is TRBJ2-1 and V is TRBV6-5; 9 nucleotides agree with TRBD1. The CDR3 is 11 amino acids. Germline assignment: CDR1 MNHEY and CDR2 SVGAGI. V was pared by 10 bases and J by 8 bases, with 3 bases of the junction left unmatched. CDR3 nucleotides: TGTGCCATACAGGGGGCCGATGAGCAGTTCTTC. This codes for CAIQGADEQFF.

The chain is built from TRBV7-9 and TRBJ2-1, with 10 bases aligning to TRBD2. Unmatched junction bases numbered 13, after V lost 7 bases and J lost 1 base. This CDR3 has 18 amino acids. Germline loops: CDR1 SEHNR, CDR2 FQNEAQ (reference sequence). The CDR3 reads CASISSGSGGYSYNEQFF. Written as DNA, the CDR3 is TGTGCCAGCATATCTAGCGGGAGTGGCGGGTATTCCTACAATGAGCAGTTCTTC.

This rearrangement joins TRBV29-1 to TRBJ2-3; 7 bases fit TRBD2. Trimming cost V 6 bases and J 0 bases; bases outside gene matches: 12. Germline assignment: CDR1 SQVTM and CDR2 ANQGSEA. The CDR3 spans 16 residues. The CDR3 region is CSVAGTTATSTDTQYF. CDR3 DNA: TGCAGCGTGGCAGGGACTACCGCAACTAGCACAGATACGCAGTATTTT.

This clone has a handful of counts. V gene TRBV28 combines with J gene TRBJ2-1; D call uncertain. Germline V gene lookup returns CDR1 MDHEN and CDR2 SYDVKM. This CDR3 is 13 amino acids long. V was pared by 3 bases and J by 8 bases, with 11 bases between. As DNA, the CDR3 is TGTGCCAGCAGTTTTCCCCTCCGCGATGAGCAGTTCTTC. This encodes CASSFPLRDEQFF.

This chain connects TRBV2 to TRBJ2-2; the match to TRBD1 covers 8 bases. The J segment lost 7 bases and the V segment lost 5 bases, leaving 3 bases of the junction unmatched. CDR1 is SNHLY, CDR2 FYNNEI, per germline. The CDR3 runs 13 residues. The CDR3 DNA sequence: TGTGCCAGCAGTCGGACAGGGAGCGGGGAGCTGTTTTTT. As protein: CASSRTGSGELFF.

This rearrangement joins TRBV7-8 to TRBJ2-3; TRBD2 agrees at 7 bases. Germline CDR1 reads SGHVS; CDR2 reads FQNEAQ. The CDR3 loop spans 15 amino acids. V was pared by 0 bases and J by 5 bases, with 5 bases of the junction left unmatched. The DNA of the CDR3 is TGTGCCAGCAGCTTAGCAGGACTAGGGATAGATACGCAGTATTTT. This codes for CASSLAGLGIDTQYF.

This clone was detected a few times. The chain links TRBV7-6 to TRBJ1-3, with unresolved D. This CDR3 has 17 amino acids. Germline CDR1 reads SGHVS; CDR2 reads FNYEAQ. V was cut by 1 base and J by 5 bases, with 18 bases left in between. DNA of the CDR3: TGTGCCAGCAGCTTAGGTTCAGGAGGAAGGCTTAGAAACACCATATATTTT. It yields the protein CASSLGSGGRLRNTIYF.

CDR3 nucleotides: TGTGCCAGCCGCCGTGAGGTGTCGTACGAGCAGTACTTC. Its protein product is CASRREVSYEQYF. V gene TRBV6-5 combines with J gene TRBJ2-7; D not certain. Germline CDR1 MNHEY, CDR2 SVGAGI. V lost 8 bases, J lost 4 bases, and 15 bases lay in between. CDR3 size: 13 residues.

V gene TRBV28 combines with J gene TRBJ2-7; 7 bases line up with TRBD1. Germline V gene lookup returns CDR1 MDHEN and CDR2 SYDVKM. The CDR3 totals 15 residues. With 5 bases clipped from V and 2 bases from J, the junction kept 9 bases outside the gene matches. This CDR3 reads CASSTPDRKTYEQYF. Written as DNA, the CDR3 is TGTGCCAGCAGTACCCCGGACAGGAAGACCTACGAGCAGTACTTC.

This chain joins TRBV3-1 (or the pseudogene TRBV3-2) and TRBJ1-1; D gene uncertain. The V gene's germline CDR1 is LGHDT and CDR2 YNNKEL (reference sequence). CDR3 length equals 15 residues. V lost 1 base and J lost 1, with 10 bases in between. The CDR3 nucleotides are TGTGCCAGCAGCCAAGCTGCGGTAGAGAACACTGAAGCTTTCTTT. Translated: CASSQAAVENTEAFF.

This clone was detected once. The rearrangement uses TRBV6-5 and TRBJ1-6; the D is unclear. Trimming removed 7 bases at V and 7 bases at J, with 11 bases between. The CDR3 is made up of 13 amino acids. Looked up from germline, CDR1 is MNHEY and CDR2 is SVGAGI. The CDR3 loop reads CASTSGKNSPLHF. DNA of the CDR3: TGTGCCAGCACATCGGGAAAAAATTCACCCCTCCACTTT.

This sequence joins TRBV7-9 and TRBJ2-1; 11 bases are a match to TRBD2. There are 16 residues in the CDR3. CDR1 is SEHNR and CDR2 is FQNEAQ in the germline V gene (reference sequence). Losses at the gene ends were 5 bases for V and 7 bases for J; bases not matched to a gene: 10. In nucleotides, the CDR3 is TGTGCCAGCAGCCATAGCGGGAGGGTTGGTAGGAATGAGCAGTTCTTC. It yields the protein CASSHSGRVGRNEQFF.

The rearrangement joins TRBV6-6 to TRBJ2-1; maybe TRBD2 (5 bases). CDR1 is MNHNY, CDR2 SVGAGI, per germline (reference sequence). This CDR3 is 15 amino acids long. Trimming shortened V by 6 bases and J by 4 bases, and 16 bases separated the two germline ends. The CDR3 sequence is CASRPSMSGYNEQFF. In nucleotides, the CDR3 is TGTGCCAGCAGGCCCTCCATGTCGGGGTACAATGAGCAGTTCTTC.

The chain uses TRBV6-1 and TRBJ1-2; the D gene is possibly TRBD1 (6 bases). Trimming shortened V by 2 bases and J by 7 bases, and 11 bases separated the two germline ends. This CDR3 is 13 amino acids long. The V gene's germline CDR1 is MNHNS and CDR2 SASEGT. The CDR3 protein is CASSEPGHLGYTF. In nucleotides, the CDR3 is TGTGCCAGCAGTGAACCGGGACACCTTGGCTACACCTTC.

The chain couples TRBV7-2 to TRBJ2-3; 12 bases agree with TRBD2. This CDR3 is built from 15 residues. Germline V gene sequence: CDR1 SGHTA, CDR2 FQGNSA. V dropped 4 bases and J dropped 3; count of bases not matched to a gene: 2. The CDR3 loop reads CASSSTSGRTDTQYF. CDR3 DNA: TGTGCCAGCAGCTCGACTAGCGGGAGAACAGATACGCAGTATTTT.

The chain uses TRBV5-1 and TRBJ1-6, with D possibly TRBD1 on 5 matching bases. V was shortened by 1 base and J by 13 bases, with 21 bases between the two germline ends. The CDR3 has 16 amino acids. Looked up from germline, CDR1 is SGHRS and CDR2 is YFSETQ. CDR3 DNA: TGCGCCAGCAGCTTGAACCACCTACAGGCAGAGTCGCCCCTCCACTTT. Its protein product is CASSLNHLQAESPLHF.

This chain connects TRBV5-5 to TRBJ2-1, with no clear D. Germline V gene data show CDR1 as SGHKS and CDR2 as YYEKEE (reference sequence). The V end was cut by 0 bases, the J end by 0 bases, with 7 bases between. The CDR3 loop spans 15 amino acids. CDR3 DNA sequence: TGTGCCAGCAGCTTGGCAGCGAGCTCCTACAATGAGCAGTTCTTC. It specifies CASSLAASSYNEQFF.

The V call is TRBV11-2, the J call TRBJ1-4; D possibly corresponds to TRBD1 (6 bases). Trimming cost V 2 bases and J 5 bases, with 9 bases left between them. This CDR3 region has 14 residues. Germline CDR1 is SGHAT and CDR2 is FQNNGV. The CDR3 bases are TGTGCCAGCAGCTTAAGTCAGGGGAATGAAAAACTGTTTTTT. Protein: CASSLSQGNEKLFF.

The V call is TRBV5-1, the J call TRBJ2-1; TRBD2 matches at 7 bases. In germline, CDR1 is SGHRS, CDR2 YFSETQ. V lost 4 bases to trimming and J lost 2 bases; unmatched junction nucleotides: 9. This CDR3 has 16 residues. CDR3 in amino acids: CASSPPRGGAYNEQFF. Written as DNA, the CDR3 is TGCGCCAGCAGCCCACCCCGTGGGGGGGCCTACAATGAGCAGTTCTTC.

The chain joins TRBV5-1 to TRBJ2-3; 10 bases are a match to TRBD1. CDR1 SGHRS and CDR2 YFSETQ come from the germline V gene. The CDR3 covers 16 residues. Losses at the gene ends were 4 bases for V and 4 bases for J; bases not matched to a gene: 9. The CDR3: CASSLTGGTSPDTQYF. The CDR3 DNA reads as TGCGCCAGCAGCCTGACAGGGGGCACCTCCCCAGATACGCAGTATTTT.

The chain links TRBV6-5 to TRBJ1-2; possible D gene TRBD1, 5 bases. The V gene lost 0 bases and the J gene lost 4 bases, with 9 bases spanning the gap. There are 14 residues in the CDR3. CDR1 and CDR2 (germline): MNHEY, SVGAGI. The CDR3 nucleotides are TGTGCCAGCAGTTACTCGCCGGGACTCTATGGCTACACCTTC. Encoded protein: CASSYSPGLYGYTF.

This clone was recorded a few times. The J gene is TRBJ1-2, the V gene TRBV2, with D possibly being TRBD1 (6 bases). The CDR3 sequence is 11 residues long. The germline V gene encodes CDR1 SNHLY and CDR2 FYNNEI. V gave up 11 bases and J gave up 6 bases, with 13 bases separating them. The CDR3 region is CALEGGDGYTF. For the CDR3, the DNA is TGTGCCCTAGAGGGGGGGGATGGCTACACCTTC.

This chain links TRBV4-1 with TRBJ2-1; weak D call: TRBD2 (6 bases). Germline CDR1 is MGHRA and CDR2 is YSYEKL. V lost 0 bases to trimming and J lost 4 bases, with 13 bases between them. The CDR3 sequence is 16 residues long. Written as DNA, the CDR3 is TGCGCCAGCAGCCAAGATGGGCGGGACCCATACAATGAGCAGTTCTTC. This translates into CASSQDGRDPYNEQFF.

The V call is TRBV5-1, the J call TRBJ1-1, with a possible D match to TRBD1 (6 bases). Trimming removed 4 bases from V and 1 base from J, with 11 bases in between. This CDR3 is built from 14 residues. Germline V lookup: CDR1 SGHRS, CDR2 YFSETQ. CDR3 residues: CASSVRQENTEAFF. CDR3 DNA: TGCGCCAGCAGCGTCCGACAGGAGAACACTGAAGCTTTCTTT.